The sample holds one count of the clone carrying this T cell receptor beta chain. The antigen is undetermined. The CDR3 consists of 19 residues. Germline lookup yields CDR1 SGHTA and CDR2 FQGNSA. The V segment lost 4 bases and the J segment 1 base; nucleotides outside the gene matches: 13. Profiled with immunoSEQ multiplex PCR; TCRdb holds only in-frame clones, not every one. The profile shows about 280,000 clones, about 90% of them singletons. The data were obtained in a study of Ad26.COV2.S vaccination and SARS-CoV-2 variants. Whole-study findings and limits: The analyses of TCR breadth and depth may have understated the size of total T cell responses.

Indicated treatment: roughly 18 received Ad26.COV2.S at low or high dose, single or two shots; several received placebo; per-sample allocation not given. At day 63 after the first vaccine or placebo injection, samples were drawn. This chain links TRBV7-2 with TRBJ2-6, with TRBD2 matching 7 bases. The source of this sequence is a person aged 18-65 years who received the Ad26.COV2.S COVID-19 vaccine or a placebo. The sample here was peripheral blood, taken in a trial of Ad26.COV2.S vaccine versus placebo. CDR3 in DNA: TGTGCCAGCAGCTCCCAAAATCGGGGAGGGCCTTCTGGGGCCAACGTCCTGACTTTC. It is translated as CASSSQNRGGPSGANVLTF.